This T cell receptor (beta chain) was identified during a study of cytomegalovirus exposure and HLA in healthy donors. Use of 60 Vbeta and 13 Jbeta primers characterized the PCR. In the original analysis: Per a later analysis, the number of unique TCR beta chains was 75 million to 90 million, of which around 10 million were shared. This table comes from immunoSEQ multiplex PCR, and its TCRdb copy is limited to in-frame clones, with some not included. From that table come the V and J calls and clone size; the DNA was used to work out D and trimming. The sample records 95,000 to 150,000 clones, about 74% being singletons. Although they were nominally healthy when sampled, donors likely had unrecorded immune exposures. Worth noting for this clone: What it binds is not known.

The study's findings and limits: A cluster of highly shared sequence variants was likely a sequencing artifact. An Asian-associated ancestry cluster reportedly showed fewer N-insertions than the approximately 670-donor mean in a later analysis.

Material for sequencing was PBMCs. This clonotype originated in a woman in her 50s in good health and CMV-seropositive.

CDR3 amino acids: CASSTRARQETQYF. The CDR3 DNA reads as TGTGCCAGCAGTACCAGGGCCCGACAAGAGACCCAGTACTTC. The J gene is TRBJ2-5, the V gene TRBV27, with D tentatively TRBD1 (5 bases). V lost 5 bases to trimming and J lost 2 bases, with 12 bases between them. The CDR3 is made up of 14 amino acids. CDR1 MNHEY and CDR2 SMNVEV come from the germline V gene (reference sequence).